This TCR beta chain came from a study of T cell repertoires in cytomegalovirus infection. About the study: Carrying CMV and the relevant HLA type showed in public TCR beta signatures. Regarding the study as a whole: Across the ex vivo response, the dominant clonotypes were HLA-C-restricted CMV-specific TCR beta clonotypes.

MiXCR, run by TCRdb on the reads, gives a single entry per CDR3 protein. This repertoire shows hundreds of thousands of distinct CDR3 sequences, approximately 24% found once; its top ten account for 6.5% to 10%. In the case of this clonotype: Its antigen is undetermined.

Germline V gene sequence: CDR1 SGHVS, CDR2 FNYEAQ. This CDR3 contains 15 residues. The V end lost 3 bases, the J end lost 0 bases, and 11 bases lay between the germline ends. This receptor was identified in a human donor in good health (CMV status not recorded). Some clones in this sample may be carry-over from other donors' samples. V is TRBV7-6 and J is TRBJ1-1; a weak D match, TRBD1 (6 bases). Input material: CD8+ T cells from PBMCs. The CDR3 loop is CASSFLTGLNTEAFF. Here the CDR3 DNA reads TGTGCCAGCAGCTTTCTGACAGGTTTGAACACTGAAGCTTTCTTT.